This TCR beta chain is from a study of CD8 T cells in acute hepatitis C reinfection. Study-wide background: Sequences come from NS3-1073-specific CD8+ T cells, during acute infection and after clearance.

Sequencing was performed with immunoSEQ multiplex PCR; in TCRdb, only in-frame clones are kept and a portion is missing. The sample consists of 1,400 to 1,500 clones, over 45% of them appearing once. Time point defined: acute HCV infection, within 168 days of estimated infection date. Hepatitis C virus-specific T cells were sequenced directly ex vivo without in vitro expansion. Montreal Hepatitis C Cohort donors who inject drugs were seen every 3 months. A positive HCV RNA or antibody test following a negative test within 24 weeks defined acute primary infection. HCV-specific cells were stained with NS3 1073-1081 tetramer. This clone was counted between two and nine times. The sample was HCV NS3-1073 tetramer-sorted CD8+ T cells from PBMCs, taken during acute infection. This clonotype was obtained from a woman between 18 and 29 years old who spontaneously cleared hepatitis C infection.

The DNA of the CDR3 is TGTGCCAGCGACCCCGCCCCGGCAGGGGAACTTGACACCATATATTTT. Translated: CASDPAPAGELDTIYF. The chain carries TRBV2 and TRBJ1-3, with TRBD1 as a possible D gene (6 bases). Per germline, CDR1 SNHLY and CDR2 FYNNEI. This CDR3 spans 16 amino acids. V was trimmed by 8 bases and J by 8 bases, leaving 25 bases between them.